This T cell receptor (beta chain) was sequenced in a study of cytomegalovirus exposure and HLA in healthy donors. Findings and caveats of the study: Listed as cytomegalovirus-associated were 150 or so TCR beta chains. Sequencing likely caused a cluster of highly shared sequence variants.

A remark on this clone: The antigen is not known.

V was pared by 0 bases and J by 0 bases, with 4 bases between. Germline CDR1 and CDR2: SGDLS and YYNGEE. The CDR3 sequence is 14 residues long. A multiplex PCR was run with 60 Vbeta primers and 13 Jbeta primers. Authors' data handling: In a later analysis, around 12 million of 75 million to 90 million unique beta chains occurred in at least two donors. Sequencing used immunoSEQ multiplex PCR; TCRdb keeps in-frame clones, though not all of them. V and J calls and clone size are those listed in that table; D and trimming were worked out from the DNA. The profile shows 200,000 to 300,000 clones, around 80% of them singletons.

The clonotype was recovered from a boy younger than 18 in good health and CMV-seronegative. This chain links TRBV9 with TRBJ2-1; D remains ambiguous. The material sequenced was PBMCs. CDR3 sequence: CASSVASSYNEQFF. The CDR3 DNA sequence: TGTGCCAGCAGCGTAGCGAGCTCCTACAATGAGCAGTTCTTC.